This T cell receptor beta chain was recorded in a study of beta chain features in type 1 diabetes. Study results and limitations: Across all four CD4+ subsets, people with type 1 diabetes showed modestly shorter TCRB CDR3s.

All of the isolated RNA was reverse transcribed, so expressed TCRB transcripts were sequenced. Some clones are missing from TCRdb's copy, which holds only in-frame ones; the method was immunoSEQ multiplex PCR. The sample contains around 710,000 clones, around 12% of which appear only once. The CDR3 extends over 13 amino acids. V was clipped by 6 bases and J by 0 bases, with 11 bases between them. Germline CDR1 and CDR2: SQVTM and ANQGSEA. In the case of this clone: Its antigen remains unknown.

What was sequenced was naive CD4+ T cells from blood. The TCR comes from a man aged 30 to 45 with type 1 diabetes. The rearrangement joins TRBV29-1 to TRBJ1-1; the D is unclear. The chain's CDR3 is CSVARNMNTEAFF. CDR3 coding DNA: TGCAGCGTGGCAAGGAACATGAACACTGAAGCTTTCTTT.